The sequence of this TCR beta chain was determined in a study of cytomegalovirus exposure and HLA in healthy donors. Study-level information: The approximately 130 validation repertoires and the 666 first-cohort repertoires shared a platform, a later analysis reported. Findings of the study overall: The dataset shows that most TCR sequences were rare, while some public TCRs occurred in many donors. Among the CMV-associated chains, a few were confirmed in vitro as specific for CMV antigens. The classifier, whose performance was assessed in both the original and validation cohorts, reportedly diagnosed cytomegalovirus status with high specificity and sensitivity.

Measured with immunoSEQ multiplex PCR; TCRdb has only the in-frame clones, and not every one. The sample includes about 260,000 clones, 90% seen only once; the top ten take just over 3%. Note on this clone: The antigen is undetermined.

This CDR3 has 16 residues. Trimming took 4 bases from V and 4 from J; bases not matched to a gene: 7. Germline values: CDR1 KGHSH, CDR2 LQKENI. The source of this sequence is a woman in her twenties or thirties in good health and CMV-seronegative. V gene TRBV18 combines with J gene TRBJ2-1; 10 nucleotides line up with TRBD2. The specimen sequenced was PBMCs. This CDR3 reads CASSRIDSGGYNEQFF. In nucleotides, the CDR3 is TGTGCCAGCTCACGAATCGATAGCGGGGGGTACAATGAGCAGTTCTTC. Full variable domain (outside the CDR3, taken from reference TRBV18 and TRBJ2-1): NAGVMQNPRHLVRRRGQEARLRCSPMKGHSHVYWYRQLPEEGLKFMVYLQKENIIDESGMPKERFSAEFPKEGPSILRIQQVVRGDSAAYFCASSRIDSGGYNEQFFGPGTRLTVL.